What follows are 25 T cell receptor beta chains derived from one specimen sequenced in a study of cytomegalovirus exposure and HLA in healthy donors. The PCR was carried out with 60 Vbeta primers and 13 Jbeta primers. TCRdb's copy holds only in-frame clones and misses some; the assay was immunoSEQ multiplex PCR. The sample has around 150,000 clones; about 76% are singletons. Specimen: PBMCs. The receptor set was obtained from a human donor in good health.

This chain links TRBV7-2 with TRBJ2-3; D call uncertain. CDR1 and CDR2 (germline): SGHTA, FQGNSA. V was trimmed by 5 bases and J by 7 bases, leaving 10 bases between them. The CDR3 runs to 12 residues. The CDR3 here is CASSRFLNTQYF. Written as DNA, the CDR3 is TGTGCCAGCAGCCGTTTTTTAAATACGCAGTATTTT.

The chain employs TRBV27 and TRBJ1-2, with D perhaps TRBD1 (6 bases). The germline V gene has CDR1 MNHEY and CDR2 SMNVEV (reference sequence). V shed 4 bases and J shed 4 bases, with 13 bases lying between them. The CDR3 consists of 14 residues. The CDR3 spells CASSWGGAGYGYTF. The DNA of the CDR3 is TGTGCCAGCAGTTGGGGGGGCGCGGGCTATGGCTACACCTTC.

The rearrangement joins TRBV6-6 to TRBJ1-2, with 11 bases fitting TRBD1. Trimming at V came to 7 bases and at J to 8 bases, leaving 12 bases not matched to a gene. The CDR3 is 15 residues long. Per germline, CDR1 MNHNY and CDR2 SVGAGI (reference sequence). This chain's CDR3 is CASNTGTGGALGYTF. CDR3 coding DNA: TGTGCCAGCAATACCGGGACAGGGGGGGCGCTCGGCTACACCTTC.

The rearrangement links TRBV10-1 to TRBJ2-7; TRBD1 might be the D (5 bases). V dropped 10 bases and J dropped 6 bases, with 19 bases sitting between them. Germline CDR1 is WNHNN and CDR2 is SYGVQD (reference sequence). The length of the CDR3 is 13 residues. The CDR3 region is CATTPRVNGEQYF. The CDR3 DNA follows: TGCGCCACCACCCCCAGGGTTAATGGCGAGCAGTACTTC.

This sequence joins TRBV4-2 and TRBJ2-1, with a tentative D call TRBD2 (6 bases). The CDR3 covers 16 residues. Trimming took 1 base from V and 4 from J, leaving 14 bases between them. Germline V gene lookup returns CDR1 LGHNA and CDR2 YNFKEQ. CDR3 protein: CASSQGRGVHYNEQFF. The CDR3 coding sequence is TGTGCCAGCAGCCAAGGCCGCGGGGTGCATTACAATGAGCAGTTCTTC.

Concerning this clone: Mismatch with germline at one junction end may stem from a read error. This rearrangement joins TRBV7-9 to TRBJ2-5; 8 positions match TRBD2. The CDR3 length is 13 residues. CDR1 is SEHNR and CDR2 is FQNEAQ in the germline V gene (reference sequence). The CDR3 nucleotides read TGTTCCAGCAGCCGGACTAGCAGGGAGACCCAGTACTTC. It translates to CSSSRTSRETQYF.

J is TRBJ2-7 and V is TRBV10-1, with 8 nucleotides matching TRBD1. The CDR3 spans 17 residues. The V gene's germline CDR1 is WNHNN and CDR2 SYGVQD (reference sequence). V shed 6 bases and J 3 bases; nucleotides not matched to a gene: 16. In DNA, the CDR3 is TGCGCCAGCAGCCAATATAAAGGACAGGGCGAAAACTACGAGCAGTACTTC. The encoded protein is CASSQYKGQGENYEQYF.

In this sample, this clone turned up a few times. The rearrangement joins TRBV5-1 to TRBJ2-3, with D hard to call. Germline CDR1 reads SGHRS; CDR2 reads YFSETQ. V was pared by 1 base and J by 3 bases, with 15 bases between. The CDR3 runs 16 residues. CDR3 nucleotides: TGCGCCAGCAGCTTGAGAGTCAACCCGAATACAGATACGCAGTATTTT. Its translation is CASSLRVNPNTDTQYF.

The chain joins TRBV7-8 to TRBJ2-3; D is unclear. The CDR3 has 13 amino acids. The ends were cut back, 3 bases at V and 6 bases at J, with 10 bases in the middle. Per the germline V gene, CDR1 is SGHVS and CDR2 is FQNEAQ. The CDR3 DNA is TGTGCCAGCAGCTTCATGATCGGGGATACGCAGTATTTT. It encodes CASSFMIGDTQYF. Drawing the rest from reference TRBV7-8 and TRBJ2-3, the complete variable domain is GAGVSQSPRYKVAKRGQDVALRCDPISGHVSLFWYQQALGQGPEFLTYFQNEAQLDKSGLPSDRFFAERPEGSVSTLKIQRTQQEDSAVYLCASSFMIGDTQYFGPGTRLTVL.

The chain links TRBV25-1 to TRBJ1-1, with a tentative D call TRBD1 (6 bases). The CDR3 consists of 14 residues. The V end lost 1 base, the J end lost 5 bases, and 11 bases lay between the germline ends. CDR1 is MGHDK and CDR2 is SYGVNS in the germline V gene. In nucleotides, the CDR3 is TGTGCCAGCAGTGAATCCGGACAGAAGACTGAAGCTTTCTTT. It is translated as CASSESGQKTEAFF.

This clone was detected only once. The chain couples TRBV9 to TRBJ2-3; no reliable D call. Germline loops: CDR1 SGDLS, CDR2 YYNGEE. The CDR3 is 15 amino acids. Trimming stripped 0 bases from V and 1 base from J, with 9 bases between. CDR3 loop: CASSVGSARTDTQYF. In DNA form, the CDR3 reads TGTGCCAGCAGCGTAGGAAGCGCCCGCACAGATACGCAGTATTTT.

The V gene is TRBV5-1, the J gene TRBJ2-1; 9 bases line up with TRBD2. This CDR3 region has 15 residues. J gave up 6 bases and V 2 bases, and 6 bases lay outside the gene matches. Germline V gene data show CDR1 as SGHRS and CDR2 as YFSETQ. CDR3: CASSFSGSETNEQFF. In nucleotides, the CDR3 is TGCGCCAGCAGCTTTAGCGGGAGTGAGACCAATGAGCAGTTCTTC.

The CDR3 spells CASSLTGTSASYEQYF. The CDR3 DNA sequence: TGTGCCAGCAGCCTAACCGGGACTAGCGCCTCCTACGAGCAGTACTTC. The V gene is TRBV7-8, the J gene TRBJ2-7, with 10 positions matching TRBD2. CDR3 length equals 16 residues. CDR1 SGHVS and CDR2 FQNEAQ come from the germline V gene. The J segment lost 0 bases and the V segment lost 5 bases, leaving 7 bases of the junction unmatched. Filled out from reference TRBV7-8 and TRBJ2-7, the complete variable domain reads GAGVSQSPRYKVAKRGQDVALRCDPISGHVSLFWYQQALGQGPEFLTYFQNEAQLDKSGLPSDRFFAERPEGSVSTLKIQRTQQEDSAVYLCASSLTGTSASYEQYFGPGTRLTVT.

The chain is built from TRBV6-1 and TRBJ1-2; 8 bases line up with TRBD1. Germline loops: CDR1 MNHNS, CDR2 SASEGT. CDR3 size: 13 residues. After removal of 0 bases from V and 8 bases from J, the junction contained 2 bases not matched to a gene. CDR3 region: CASSEATGGGYTF. The CDR3, as DNA: TGTGCCAGCAGTGAAGCAACAGGGGGGGGCTACACCTTC.

The V and J genes are TRBV4-1 and TRBJ2-7; 7 nucleotides line up with TRBD1. Looked up from germline, CDR1 is MGHRA and CDR2 is YSYEKL. The CDR3 is 16 amino acids. J lost 4 bases, V lost 2 bases, and 11 bases had no gene match. CDR3: CASSQSGRTGLYEQYF. The CDR3 region has the DNA TGCGCCAGCAGCCAAAGTGGTAGGACAGGTCTATACGAGCAGTACTTC.

The rearrangement links TRBV5-4 to TRBJ1-2; the D is unclear. The V end was cut by 4 bases, the J end by 6 bases, with 13 bases between. CDR1 is SGHNT, CDR2 YYREEE, per germline (reference sequence). CDR3 length equals 13 residues. CDR3 in amino acids: CASSPDFSDGYTF. CDR3 DNA: TGTGCCAGCAGCCCGGACTTCAGCGATGGCTACACCTTC.

The genes are TRBV7-6 and TRBJ2-7; TRBD2 might be the D (5 bases). Germline loops: CDR1 SGHVS, CDR2 FNYEAQ. The CDR3 totals 14 residues. Trimming took 6 bases from V and 3 from J, leaving 15 bases between them. DNA for the CDR3: TGTGCCAGCAGAGCCGGCAGCGGCGACTACGAGCAGTACTTC. Protein: CASRAGSGDYEQYF.

The chain couples TRBV6-6 to TRBJ1-3, with D uncertain. The V and J ends lost 8 bases and 0 bases respectively, with 11 bases between them. Germline CDR1 and CDR2: MNHNY and SVGAGI (reference sequence). The CDR3 length is 14 residues. The CDR3 coding sequence is TGTGCCAGCTGTGCGGATATCTCTGGAAACACCATATATTTT. Amino acid sequence: CASCADISGNTIYF.

This clone appeared a few times. The genes are TRBV6-6 and TRBJ1-2; no clear D gene. The CDR3 extends over 12 amino acids. Between the trimmed V and J ends, which lost 6 bases and 7 bases, there was a span of 12 bases. Germline CDR1 MNHNY, CDR2 SVGAGI (reference sequence). The CDR3 region is CASSPAGAGYTF. In nucleotides, the CDR3 is TGTGCCAGCAGCCCTGCGGGAGCTGGCTACACCTTC.

The gene calls are TRBV6-1 and TRBJ2-3, with TRBD2 as a possible D gene (7 bases). This CDR3 is built from 15 residues. Trimming removed 4 bases at V and 2 bases at J, with 13 bases between. Per the germline V gene, CDR1 is MNHNS and CDR2 is SASEGT. The CDR3 is CASSARGGNTDTQYF. Here the CDR3 DNA reads TGTGCCAGCAGTGCGAGGGGGGGAAACACAGATACGCAGTATTTT.

The chain uses TRBV19 and TRBJ2-7; D is perhaps TRBD2 (6 bases). Trimming left V 8 bases short and J 2 bases short, with 13 bases between. The CDR3 spans 13 residues. In germline, CDR1 is LNHDA, CDR2 SQIVND (reference sequence). The CDR3 DNA sequence: TGTGCCAGTGCCTCAGGACTACCCTACGAGCAGTACTTC. It yields the protein CASASGLPYEQYF.

The chain's CDR3 is CASSSPGRPYNEQFF. For the CDR3, the DNA is TGTGCCAGCAGCTCCCCCGGGAGGCCCTACAATGAGCAGTTCTTC. This chain connects TRBV7-9 to TRBJ2-1, with 7 bases aligning to TRBD2. The CDR3 runs to 15 residues. V was clipped by 4 bases and J by 2 bases; unmatched bases: 5. CDR1 is SEHNR, CDR2 FQNEAQ, per germline (reference sequence).

The rearrangement joins TRBV23-1 to TRBJ2-5; 7 nucleotides line up with TRBD1. TRBV23-1 is an ORF for which the function is uncertain. CDR3 length equals 18 residues. The V segment lost 0 bases and the J segment 0 bases; nucleotides outside the gene matches: 10. This chain's CDR3 is CASSQSILGQTYQETQYF. CDR3 nucleotides: TGCGCCAGCAGTCAATCTATCCTGGGACAGACGTACCAAGAGACCCAGTACTTC.

The chain has TRBV9 and TRBJ1-1, with 8 bases aligning to TRBD1. Germline V gives CDR1 SGDLS, CDR2 YYNGEE. The CDR3 spans 21 residues. After removal of 3 bases from V and 0 bases from J, the junction contained 22 bases not matched to a gene. CDR3 nucleotides: TGTGCCAGCAGCGGAACTCCCGTAGGGCCCATTGGACAGGGACTGAACACTGAAGCTTTCTTT. Translating it yields CASSGTPVGPIGQGLNTEAFF.

This clone was seen more than once but under ten times. The chain links TRBV5-6 to TRBJ2-1; 10 bases are a match to TRBD1. The germline V gene encodes CDR1 SGHDT and CDR2 YYEEEE. This CDR3 spans 16 amino acids. V gave up 4 bases and J gave up 8 bases; unmatched junction bases: 12. In DNA form, the CDR3 reads TGTGCCAGCAGCCCATTGGGGACAGGGGAGATCGATGAGCAGTTCTTC. This translates into CASSPLGTGEIDEQFF.